The 21 T cell receptor beta chains below were found in one sample sequenced in a study of PD-L1 blockade in urothelial cancer. Time point specified: pretreatment peripheral blood. Using immunoSEQ multiplex PCR, the repertoire was profiled, and TCRdb retains in-frame clones only, with some absent. The sample includes roughly 43,000 clones, 80% seen only once; the top ten take about 16%. The sample here was PBMCs, taken around atezolizumab (anti-PD-L1) treatment. The source is a man in his sixties with urothelial cancer.

This clone occurred a few times. The rearrangement joins TRBV2 to TRBJ1-6; a weak D match, TRBD1 (6 bases). The germline V and J ends were trimmed by 5 bases and 10 bases, with 21 bases remaining between them. The germline V gene has CDR1 SNHLY and CDR2 FYNNEI. The CDR3 spans 16 residues. The CDR3 protein is CASSKTLDSSRSPLHF. The CDR3 DNA is TGTGCCAGCAGTAAGACCTTGGACAGCTCCAGATCACCCCTCCACTTT.

This chain links TRBV19 with TRBJ1-1; perhaps TRBD1 as D (6 bases). Trimming removed 3 bases at V and 3 bases at J, with 11 bases between. The CDR3 has 14 amino acids. CDR1 LNHDA and CDR2 SQIVND come from the germline V gene (reference sequence). CDR3 nucleotides: TGTGCCAGTAGTATGCCGAACAGGGACACTGAAGCTTTCTTT. Protein: CASSMPNRDTEAFF.

This rearrangement joins TRBV13 to TRBJ2-3, with 10 bases lining up with TRBD2. Germline V CDR1 and CDR2: PRHDT, FYEKMQ (reference sequence). V gave up 2 bases and J gave up 5 bases; unmatched junction bases: 7. CDR3 length: 16 residues. The CDR3 sequence: CASSLKAGGLGDTQYF. CDR3 coding DNA: TGTGCCAGCAGCTTAAAAGCGGGGGGGCTGGGAGATACGCAGTATTTT. Based on the CDR3 plus reference TRBV13 and TRBJ2-3, the full variable domain is AAGVIQSPRHLIKEKRETATLKCYPIPRHDTVYWYQQGPGQDPQFLISFYEKMQSDKGSIPDRFSAQQFSDYHSELNMSSLELGDSALYFCASSLKAGGLGDTQYFGPGTRLTVL.

The chain recombines TRBV2 with TRBJ2-5; 11 nucleotides line up with TRBD2. V shed 6 bases, J shed 2 bases, and the junction held 5 bases outside the gene matches. The CDR3 contains 15 residues. Germline CDR1 SNHLY, CDR2 FYNNEI. The CDR3 DNA sequence: TGTGCCAGCAGGCCGGGACTAGCGGATCAAGAGACCCAGTACTTC. Translated, it gives CASRPGLADQETQYF.

The rearrangement uses TRBV6-1 and TRBJ2-3; 9 bases are a match to TRBD1. Germline values: CDR1 MNHNS, CDR2 SASEGT. The CDR3 loop spans 13 amino acids. The V and J ends lost 6 bases and 5 bases, in that order; junction bases with no gene match: 3. The chain's CDR3 is CASRQGAEDTQYF. CDR3 DNA: TGTGCCAGCAGACAGGGGGCGGAAGATACGCAGTATTTT.

The CDR3 region is CACRPGGEKLFF. Written as DNA, the CDR3 is TGTGCCTGCCGCCCCGGTGGTGAAAAACTGTTTTTT. V usage is TRBV30 and J usage is TRBJ1-4; no reliable D call. CDR1 is GTSNPN and CDR2 is SVGIG in the germline V gene (reference sequence). Trimming cost V 6 bases and J 7 bases, with 12 bases left between them. The CDR3 spans 12 residues.

The V and J genes are TRBV23-1 and TRBJ2-4, with 8 bases fitting TRBD2. TRBV23-1 is recorded as an ORF, its role being uncertain. CDR3 length: 16 amino acids. Trimming at V came to 4 bases and at J to 0 bases, leaving 5 bases not matched to a gene. CDR3 region: CASSLGGALAKNIQYF. CDR3 nucleotides: TGCGCCAGCAGTCTCGGGGGGGCACTAGCCAAAAACATTCAGTACTTC.

This clone was picked up one time. This rearrangement joins TRBV28 to TRBJ1-4; 7 bases agree with TRBD1. CDR1 is MDHEN, CDR2 SYDVKM, per germline. CDR3 length: 15 amino acids. With V trimmed by 5 bases and J by 10 bases, 13 bases remained unmatched. The CDR3 nucleotides are TGTGCCAGCAGTCCTCCCGACAGGGCCAGGGGAAAACTGTTTTTT. Its translation is CASSPPDRARGKLFF. The whole variable domain, filled in from reference TRBV28 and TRBJ1-4, reads DVKVTQSSRYLVKRTGEKVFLECVQDMDHENMFWYRQDPGLGLRLIYFSYDVKMKEKGDIPEGYSVSREKKERFSLILESASTNQTSMYLCASSPPDRARGKLFFGSGTQLSVL.

The chain joins TRBV7-2 to TRBJ1-2, with 8 bases lining up with TRBD1. The germline CDR1 and CDR2 sequences are SGHTA and FQGNSA. With 6 bases clipped from V and 7 bases from J, the junction kept 7 bases outside the gene matches. The CDR3 sequence is 13 residues long. This CDR3 is CASSSGQGGGYTF. For the CDR3, the DNA is TGTGCCAGCAGTTCCGGACAGGGCGGTGGCTACACCTTC.

V gene TRBV7-8 combines with J gene TRBJ2-5; 9 nucleotides line up with TRBD1. V lost 5 bases, J lost 2 bases, and 6 bases stayed unmatched. This CDR3 has 15 amino acids. Germline assignment: CDR1 SGHVS and CDR2 FQNEAQ. The CDR3 region has the DNA TGTGCCAGCAGCCTAGGGGACAGGGCGCAAGAGACCCAGTACTTC. This sequence encodes CASSLGDRAQETQYF. Complete variable domain (other parts from reference TRBV7-8 and TRBJ2-5): GAGVSQSPRYKVAKRGQDVALRCDPISGHVSLFWYQQALGQGPEFLTYFQNEAQLDKSGLPSDRFFAERPEGSVSTLKIQRTQQEDSAVYLCASSLGDRAQETQYFGPGTRLLVL.

This clone appeared a single time. The chain is built from TRBV10-3 and TRBJ2-3, with 12 bases identical to TRBD2. V trimming: 9 bases; J trimming: 6 bases; junction bases outside the gene matches: 1. CDR3 length: 12 residues. The germline CDR1 and CDR2 sequences are ENHRY and SYGVKD. The chain's CDR3 is CAMGTSGDTQYF. The CDR3 nucleotides are TGTGCCATGGGGACTAGCGGGGATACGCAGTATTTT.

The CDR3 here is CASSPSREQYF. The CDR3 DNA reads TGTGCCAGCAGTCCCTCTCGGGAGCAGTATTTT. This chain connects TRBV28 to TRBJ2-3; tentative D call: TRBD2 (5 bases). Trimming removed 5 bases at V and 11 bases at J, with 11 bases between. This CDR3 has 11 residues. Per the germline V gene, CDR1 is MDHEN and CDR2 is SYDVKM. Full variable domain (remainder filled in from reference TRBV28 and TRBJ2-3): DVKVTQSSRYLVKRTGEKVFLECVQDMDHENMFWYRQDPGLGLRLIYFSYDVKMKEKGDIPEGYSVSREKKERFSLILESASTNQTSMYLCASSPSREQYFGPGTRLTVL.

V usage is TRBV7-9 and J usage is TRBJ1-5; D is ambiguous. The germline V gene has CDR1 SEHNR and CDR2 FQNEAQ (reference sequence). The ends were cut back, 5 bases at V and 0 bases at J, with 8 bases in the middle. The CDR3 is 14 amino acids. CDR3 amino acids: CASSTSISNQPQHF. In nucleotides, the CDR3 is TGTGCCAGCAGCACCTCTATTAGCAATCAGCCCCAGCATTTT.

The rearrangement links TRBV19 to TRBJ1-1; no clear D. CDR1 is LNHDA and CDR2 is SQIVND in the germline V gene (reference sequence). The CDR3 totals 14 residues. V was clipped by 3 bases and J by 1 base, with 9 bases between them. CDR3 in DNA: TGTGCCAGTAGTATCGGCGGAGCGAACACTGAAGCTTTCTTT. Its protein is CASSIGGANTEAFF.

This sequence joins TRBV10-3 and TRBJ1-2; 7 bases line up with TRBD1. CDR1 and CDR2 (germline): ENHRY, SYGVKD. This CDR3 has 13 amino acids. The trim removed 4 bases at V and 7 bases at J, leaving 6 bases unmatched. The chain's CDR3 is CAISVQGDGGYTF. The CDR3 DNA reads as TGTGCCATCAGTGTTCAGGGGGATGGTGGCTACACCTTC.

This clone was seen only once. This rearrangement joins TRBV11-2 to TRBJ2-4; maybe TRBD2 (5 bases). This CDR3 comprises 13 residues. Deletions cut 4 bases from V and 8 bases from J, with 12 bases between. Germline assignment: CDR1 SGHAT and CDR2 FQNNGV. CDR3 sequence (DNA): TGTGCCAGCAGCTCCCTCTTGGAGGACATTCAGTACTTC. Its translation is CASSSLLEDIQYF.

The V call is TRBV18, the J call TRBJ2-5; D gene uncertain. Germline V gene lookup returns CDR1 KGHSH and CDR2 LQKENI. This CDR3 spans 12 amino acids. V lost 3 bases to trimming and J lost 5 bases, with 7 bases between them. The CDR3 here is CASSPEAETQYF. The CDR3 bases are TGTGCCAGCTCACCCGAGGCGGAGACCCAGTACTTC.

The V call is TRBV19, the J call TRBJ2-3; D unresolved. Germline V gene lookup returns CDR1 LNHDA and CDR2 SQIVND (reference sequence). The CDR3 contains 15 residues. Between the trimmed V and J ends, which lost 5 bases and 6 bases, there was a span of 18 bases. CDR3 loop: CASSPQLGVTDTQYF. CDR3 DNA: TGTGCCAGTAGTCCCCAGTTGGGCGTTACGGATACGCAGTATTTT.

This clone was picked up a small number of times. This chain links TRBV2 with TRBJ2-3, with D possibly being TRBD2 (6 bases). Germline V gene sequence: CDR1 SNHLY, CDR2 FYNNEI. The length of the CDR3 is 14 residues. Trimming stripped 6 bases from V and 5 bases from J, with 15 bases between. CDR3 sequence reads: CASSEIGSGDTQYF. The CDR3 DNA follows: TGTGCCAGCAGCGAAATCGGGAGCGGAGATACGCAGTATTTT.

The rearrangement uses TRBV7-2 and TRBJ2-1, with a possible D match to TRBD1 (6 bases). The V end was cut by 1 base, the J end by 4 bases, with 11 bases between. Germline loops: CDR1 SGHTA, CDR2 FQGNSA. The CDR3 runs 15 residues. The chain's CDR3 is CASSLDRVRYNEQFF. The CDR3 DNA sequence: TGTGCCAGCAGCTTAGACAGGGTCAGGTACAATGAGCAGTTCTTC.

The chain combines TRBV19 with TRBJ2-2; TRBD1 is a possible D gene (5 bases). CDR3 length equals 16 residues. Trimming stripped 0 bases from V and 0 bases from J, with 8 bases between. Germline CDR1 and CDR2: LNHDA and SQIVND (reference sequence). This chain's CDR3 is CASSIERGSNTGELFF. CDR3 nucleotide sequence: TGTGCCAGTAGTATAGAAAGGGGCTCGAACACCGGGGAGCTGTTTTTT.